The entry below gives a single T cell receptor beta chain sequence along with its context. What it recognizes is unknown. The source of the sample is a study of CD8+CD57+ T cells in acquired aplastic anemia. About the research overall: Yields of DNA that came from sorted CD4+ and CD8+ cells averaged about 3.3 ug. Where healthy donors were concerned, CD4+ cells averaged approximately 10 million reads. Study-level results: Patients and controls were found to share twenty-nine CD8+ CDR3 sequences.

Genomic DNA constituted the template upon which TCR beta VDJ and CDR3 profiling was performed. TCRdb reanalysed the reads using MiXCR and keeps one entry per CDR3 protein. The repertoire includes 98,000 or so distinct CDR3 sequences, 50% to 65% of them detected once, and around a third sits in the top ten. CDR3 length: 11 amino acids. CDR1 is SQVTM and CDR2 is ANQGSEA in the germline V gene. V shed 6 bases and J shed 7 bases, with 12 bases lying between them. The sequence was obtained from a human donor in good health, serving as a control. The chain couples TRBV29-1 to TRBJ1-2; D possibly corresponds to TRBD1 (6 bases). Sequencing was done on a sample of sorted CD4+, CD8+, or CD8+CD57+ T cells (not recorded which) from PBMCs. The CDR3 is CSVRTASGYTF. In DNA, the CDR3 is TGCAGCGTAAGGACAGCAAGTGGCTACACCTTC.